This record covers a single T cell receptor (beta chain). The antigen remains unidentified. Data came from immunoSEQ multiplex PCR; TCRdb stores just in-frame clones and leaves some out. The profile covers approximately 150,000 clones, with roughly 91% appearing a single time and 1.4% taken by the ten largest. These data belong to a study of T cell responses to AZD1222 COVID-19 vaccine. Looking at the study overall: Analysis merged second doses at about 4 or about 12 weeks. Study-wide results and limits: In a largely white British group with more females than males, clonal diversity was possibly underestimated.

Germline-derived CDR1 and CDR2 are KGHDR and SFDVKD. Between the trimmed V and J ends, which lost 3 bases and 0 bases, there was a span of 11 bases. The CDR3 totals 16 residues. This clonotype originated in an adult in good health. The chain uses TRBV24-1 and TRBJ1-3; TRBD1 is a possible D gene (6 bases). The sequenced sample was peripheral blood, obtained on day 0 of AZD1222 vaccination. The CDR3 nucleotides read TGTGCCACCAGTGATCCGGACAGAAGCTCTGGAAACACCATATATTTT. It yields the protein CATSDPDRSSGNTIYF.